One and the same sample provided the 10 T cell receptor beta chains below, sequenced in a study of OX40 agonist ivuxolimab in advanced cancers. This table comes from immunoSEQ multiplex PCR, and its TCRdb copy is limited to in-frame clones, with some not included. The table has tens of thousands of clones, 90% to 95% seen once. Sample: CD4+ or CD8+ T cells sorted from blood, taken in a trial of the OX40 agonist ivuxolimab. Receptor source: an adult with an advanced solid tumor such as melanoma, head and neck, liver or kidney cancer.

This chain links TRBV5-1 with TRBJ2-2, with 11 bases fitting TRBD2. The germline V gene encodes CDR1 SGHRS and CDR2 YFSETQ. Trimming removed 0 bases from V and 5 bases from J; junction bases left unmatched: 15. The CDR3 loop spans 20 amino acids. The CDR3 loop reads CASSLEPLVPTSGSTGELFF. The CDR3 DNA follows: TGCGCCAGCAGCTTGGAACCCCTCGTGCCCACTAGCGGGAGTACCGGGGAGCTGTTTTTT.

The chain couples TRBV6-4 to TRBJ2-7; tentatively, D is TRBD1 (5 bases). The V end lost 2 bases, the J end lost 8 bases, and 13 bases lay between the germline ends. CDR1 is MRHNA, CDR2 SNTAGT, per germline. The CDR3 loop spans 13 amino acids. The CDR3 loop is CASSDVQGAKQYF. DNA of the CDR3: TGTGCCAGCAGTGACGTGCAGGGTGCTAAGCAGTACTTC.

This CDR3 is CASSNRNLQETQYF. In DNA form, the CDR3 reads TGTGCCAGCAGTAACAGGAACCTCCAAGAGACCCAGTACTTC. The chain recombines TRBV6-1 with TRBJ2-5; weak D call: TRBD1 (5 bases). Per germline, CDR1 MNHNS and CDR2 SASEGT. The CDR3 is 14 amino acids. V was trimmed by 5 bases and J by 1 base, leaving 11 bases between them.

The V gene is TRBV28, the J gene TRBJ2-2; D gene uncertain. The CDR3 loop spans 15 amino acids. The V gene's germline CDR1 is MDHEN and CDR2 SYDVKM. Trimming shortened V by 7 bases and J by 0 bases, and 12 bases separated the two germline ends. The CDR3 DNA reads as TGTGCCAGCAAGCAGTGGGGTCCGAACACCGGGGAGCTGTTTTTT. It specifies CASKQWGPNTGELFF.

The genes are TRBV19 and TRBJ1-1; D may be TRBD1 (6 bases). This CDR3 comprises 14 residues. Trimming removed 5 bases from V and 4 bases from J, with 14 bases in between. Germline lookup yields CDR1 LNHDA and CDR2 SQIVND (reference sequence). The CDR3 DNA reads as TGTGCCAGTAGTTCGCGGACAGTGAGCACTGAAGCTTTCTTT. It codes for CASSSRTVSTEAFF.

The rearrangement uses TRBV5-6 and TRBJ1-5, with TRBD1 matching over 10 bases. Germline values: CDR1 SGHDT, CDR2 YYEEEE. J was trimmed by 7 bases and V by 2 bases; bases with no gene match: 6. The CDR3 is 15 amino acids. The CDR3 sequence is CASSFFGTGVQPQHF. In nucleotides, the CDR3 is TGTGCCAGCAGCTTTTTCGGGACAGGGGTACAGCCCCAGCATTTT.

The chain combines TRBV10-3 with TRBJ2-7; tentatively, D is TRBD1 (6 bases). V lost 2 bases to trimming and J lost 4 bases, with 15 bases between them. This CDR3 has 15 residues. The V gene's germline CDR1 is ENHRY and CDR2 SYGVKD. CDR3 region: CAISERGRGPYEQYF. The CDR3 DNA reads TGTGCCATCAGTGAGAGGGGCAGGGGTCCTTACGAGCAGTACTTC.

This chain links TRBV10-3 with TRBJ2-3, with 11 positions matching TRBD2. Germline CDR1 reads ENHRY; CDR2 reads SYGVKD. The J segment lost 0 bases and the V segment lost 8 bases, leaving 4 bases of the junction unmatched. The CDR3 has 15 residues. In nucleotides, the CDR3 is TGTGCCATCTCGACTAGCGGGACTAGCACAGATACGCAGTATTTT. This encodes CAISTSGTSTDTQYF.

This chain joins TRBV7-2 and TRBJ1-4, with D unresolved. The CDR3 covers 15 residues. V was pared by 1 base and J by 8 bases, with 14 bases between. Germline-derived CDR1 and CDR2 are SGHTA and FQGNSA. This chain's CDR3 is CASSLVGQPMEKLFF. The CDR3 nucleotides read TGTGCCAGCAGCTTAGTTGGGCAGCCGATGGAAAAACTGTTTTTT.

The chain joins TRBV29-1 to TRBJ2-5; 7 bases fit TRBD1. V lost 6 bases to trimming and J lost 2 bases; unmatched junction nucleotides: 9. Germline V gene data show CDR1 as SQVTM and CDR2 as ANQGSEA. The length of the CDR3 is 14 residues. As DNA, the CDR3 is TGCAGCGTCAACAGGGGCACCGTACAAGAGACCCAGTACTTC. Protein sequence: CSVNRGTVQETQYF. The full variable domain, completed using reference TRBV29-1 and TRBJ2-5, is SAVISQKPSRDICQRGTSLTIQCQVDSQVTMMFWYRQQPGQSLTLIATANQGSEATYESGFVIDKFPISRPNLTFSTLTVSNMSPEDSSIYLCSVNRGTVQETQYFGPGTRLLVL.